This entry concerns a single TCR beta chain. The germline V and J ends were trimmed by 5 bases and 7 bases, with 15 bases remaining between them. Germline V gene data show CDR1 as MNHEY and CDR2 as SMNVEV (reference sequence). The CDR3 has 13 residues. As handled by the study authors: The authors estimated nucleated cell counts from reference gene primer amplification. Assay: immunoSEQ multiplex PCR; the TCRdb copy retains only in-frame clones and omits some. V, J and clone size are taken as reported in that table, and D and trimming were inferred from the DNA itself. The sample contains approximately 170,000 clones, 84% of which appear only once. This sample is drawn from a study of blood T cell repertoires in COVID-19. Study details: PBMCs, B-cell-depleted T cells, or T cells were the source of the cDNA or gDNA that made up the material.

Material: peripheral blood. This rearrangement joins TRBV27 to TRBJ2-7, with D perhaps TRBD2 (7 bases). The source is a man aged 35-49 years who had recovered from COVID-19. CDR3 sequence reads: CASSPGGPREQYF. The CDR3 bases are TGTGCCAGCAGTCCGGGGGGCCCTCGGGAGCAGTACTTC.